Listed here are 24 T cell receptor beta chains from one sample, sequenced in a study of cytomegalovirus exposure and HLA in healthy donors. A multiplex PCR was run with 60 Vbeta primers and 13 Jbeta primers. The assay was immunoSEQ multiplex PCR, and TCRdb's table has in-frame clones only and misses some. The sample includes around 64,000 clones, about four fifths of them seen just once. Sequencing was performed on PBMCs. All receptors derive from a man aged 18 to 30 in good health and CMV-seropositive.

This clone came up a few times. The rearrangement links TRBV11-3 to TRBJ1-4; D may be TRBD1 (5 bases). This CDR3 contains 13 residues. Per germline, CDR1 SGHNT and CDR2 YENEEA. Trimming took off 5 bases at V and 10 bases at J, with 14 bases between the two ends. The CDR3 DNA reads as TGTGCCAGCAGCCCCGATCCGGGGGGAAAACTGTTTTTT. Translated: CASSPDPGGKLFF.

The chain employs TRBV6-5 and TRBJ2-7; a weak D match, TRBD1 (6 bases). Germline loops: CDR1 MNHEY, CDR2 SVGAGI. The CDR3 has 15 residues. V was clipped by 6 bases and J by 0 bases, with 15 bases between them. The CDR3 DNA sequence: TGTGCCAGCAGACCCCGAGGGGACAACTCCTACGAGCAGTACTTC. Its translation is CASRPRGDNSYEQYF.

Only one count was recorded for this clone. V usage is TRBV6-5 and J usage is TRBJ1-1, with no clear D. The CDR3 totals 12 residues. Trimming pared 6 bases from V and 10 bases from J, leaving 15 bases between. Germline V lookup: CDR1 MNHEY, CDR2 SVGAGI. In DNA, the CDR3 is TGTGCCAGCAGCCGCATGGAGGGTGGAGCTTTCTTT. Translation gives CASSRMEGGAFF.

A single count supports this clone. The rearrangement links TRBV6-1 to TRBJ1-1, with D maybe TRBD1 (6 bases). CDR3 length: 14 amino acids. The germline V gene has CDR1 MNHNS and CDR2 SASEGT. Trimming removed 6 bases at V and 4 bases at J, with 15 bases between. The CDR3: CASSLGGRSTEAFF. DNA of the CDR3: TGTGCCAGCAGCCTGGGGGGGCGTAGCACTGAAGCTTTCTTT.

This clone was detected only a few times. The chain employs TRBV5-1 and TRBJ1-5; 8 bases are a match to TRBD1. J was trimmed by 4 bases and V by 2 bases; bases with no gene match: 5. Germline V CDR1 and CDR2: SGHRS, YFSETQ. The CDR3 is 15 amino acids. The DNA of the CDR3 is TGCGCCAGCAGCTTTACAGGGGGAGGAAATCAGCCCCAGCATTTT. It translates to CASSFTGGGNQPQHF.

The chain has TRBV19 and TRBJ2-7; D is possibly TRBD2 (5 bases). The germline V gene has CDR1 LNHDA and CDR2 SQIVND (reference sequence). The CDR3 is 14 residues long. Trimming cost V 6 bases and J 0 bases, with 12 bases left between them. The CDR3 loop reads CASRSEGSSYEQYF. The CDR3 DNA reads as TGTGCCAGTAGAAGTGAGGGTAGCTCCTACGAGCAGTACTTC. The variable domain in full, with the rest retrieved from reference TRBV19 and TRBJ2-7, is DGGITQSPKYLFRKEGQNVTLSCEQNLNHDAMYWYRQDPGQGLRLIYYSQIVNDFQKGDIAEGYSVSREKKESFPLTVTSAQKNPTAFYLCASRSEGSSYEQYFGPGTRLTVT.

This clone showed up just a few times. The chain recombines TRBV6-4 with TRBJ2-2; 8 bases fit TRBD2. Germline V lookup: CDR1 MRHNA, CDR2 SNTAGT. There are 15 residues in the CDR3. V shed 3 bases and J 7 bases; nucleotides not matched to a gene: 7. The CDR3 protein is CASSDTSGEGGELFF. DNA for the CDR3: TGTGCCAGCAGTGATACTAGCGGTGAGGGCGGGGAGCTGTTTTTT.

The chain combines TRBV5-1 with TRBJ2-7; D unresolved. This CDR3 spans 16 amino acids. CDR1 is SGHRS, CDR2 YFSETQ, per germline. The germline V and J ends were trimmed by 0 bases and 2 bases, with 15 bases remaining between them. CDR3 nucleotide sequence: TGCGCCAGCAGCTTGGGAGGTGGGTCCCTCGCCTACGAGCAGTACTTC. It specifies CASSLGGGSLAYEQYF.

The rearrangement uses TRBV4-1 and TRBJ1-1, with 7 positions matching TRBD1. The CDR3 sequence is 14 residues long. V trimming: 0 bases; J trimming: 7 bases; junction bases outside the gene matches: 5. Germline assignment: CDR1 MGHRA and CDR2 YSYEKL. CDR3 nucleotides: TGCGCCAGCAGCCAAGAATACAGGGGACTTGAAGCTTTCTTT. It is translated as CASSQEYRGLEAFF.

The chain carries TRBV6-1 and TRBJ2-5; TRBD1 might be the D (6 bases). Germline assignment: CDR1 MNHNS and CDR2 SASEGT. There are 13 residues in the CDR3. V lost 2 bases, J lost 4 bases, and 8 bases lay in between. The CDR3: CASSETGLETQYF. In nucleotides, the CDR3 is TGTGCCAGCAGTGAAACAGGGTTAGAGACCCAGTACTTC.

On this clone: One end of the junction varies from germline; a read error may be responsible. V gene TRBV12-5 combines with J gene TRBJ1-4; D not certain. The CDR3 is 12 residues long. Germline CDR1 and CDR2: LGHNT and FRNRAP. CDR3 residues: CDTHNLNEKLFF. CDR3 in DNA: TGCGACACTCATAACCTTAATGAAAAACTGTTTTTT.

The V call is TRBV25-1, the J call TRBJ2-1, with D possibly being TRBD2 (6 bases). The CDR3 totals 13 residues. CDR1 MGHDK and CDR2 SYGVNS come from the germline V gene. Between the trimmed V and J ends, which lost 4 bases and 7 bases, there was a span of 11 bases. DNA for the CDR3: TGTGCCAGCAGTGCGGGTGGGGGGAATGAGCAGTTCTTC. As protein: CASSAGGGNEQFF.

The chain employs TRBV7-3 and TRBJ2-5; TRBD2 agrees at 7 bases. The germline gives CDR1 SGHTA, CDR2 FQGTGA. V shed 5 bases, J shed 4 bases, and the junction held 7 bases outside the gene matches. The CDR3 is 14 residues long. CDR3 sequence (DNA): TGTGCCAGCAGCCCCGCCGGGGAGGGAGAGACCCAGTACTTC. Translation: CASSPAGEGETQYF.

The chain carries TRBV7-9 and TRBJ1-1, with D uncertain. V was shortened by 1 base and J by 0 bases, with 6 bases between the two germline ends. The CDR3 has 14 amino acids. Germline V gene data show CDR1 as SEHNR and CDR2 as FQNEAQ (reference sequence). The CDR3 nucleotides are TGTGCCAGCAGCTTAGGGCCAATGAACACTGAAGCTTTCTTT. Translating gives CASSLGPMNTEAFF.

This chain joins TRBV29-1 and TRBJ2-1; 10 nucleotides line up with TRBD1. V was pared by 2 bases and J by 7 bases, with 5 bases of the junction left unmatched. Germline V lookup: CDR1 SQVTM, CDR2 ANQGSEA. The CDR3 sequence is 14 residues long. In nucleotides, the CDR3 is TGCAGCGTTGAACGGACAGGGGGAGGGAATGAGCAGTTCTTC. Its protein product is CSVERTGGGNEQFF.

CDR3 in DNA: TGTGCCAGCAGTGTTGGGGGGACTCTTTACAATGAGCAGTTCTTC. This codes for CASSVGGTLYNEQFF. This rearrangement joins TRBV6-1 to TRBJ2-1; weak D call: TRBD2 (6 bases). The germline CDR1 and CDR2 sequences are MNHNS and SASEGT. The V end lost 4 bases, the J end lost 4 bases, and 14 bases lay between the germline ends. This CDR3 has 15 residues.

In its sample, this clone was seen a few times. The chain uses TRBV7-9 and TRBJ2-1, with 11 bases lining up with TRBD2. Unmatched junction bases numbered 9, after V lost 9 bases and J lost 8 bases. Germline CDR1 reads SEHNR; CDR2 reads FQNEAQ (reference sequence). This CDR3 contains 14 residues. The CDR3 sequence: CASRTSGYIHEQFF. In nucleotides, the CDR3 is TGTGCCAGTCGGACTAGCGGGTATATTCATGAGCAGTTCTTC.

The rearrangement uses TRBV29-1 and TRBJ1-2; possible D gene TRBD1, 5 bases. Germline V lookup: CDR1 SQVTM, CDR2 ANQGSEA. CDR3 length equals 12 residues. Trimming cost V 3 bases and J 4 bases, with 9 bases left between them. CDR3 protein: CSVEGQSYGYTF. In DNA, the CDR3 is TGCAGCGTTGAGGGGCAGAGCTATGGCTACACCTTC.

This clone has more than one count but fewer than ten. J is TRBJ2-1 and V is TRBV2, with D unresolved. Per germline, CDR1 SNHLY and CDR2 FYNNEI. The CDR3 is made up of 13 amino acids. V was pared by 1 base and J by 3 bases, with 4 bases between. CDR3 coding DNA: TGTGCCAGCAGTGAAGGCAGCTACAATGAGCAGTTCTTC. Translation gives CASSEGSYNEQFF.

The chain has TRBV6-5 and TRBJ1-2; D ambiguous. This CDR3 region has 12 residues. Looked up from germline, CDR1 is MNHEY and CDR2 is SVGAGI. Deletions cut 4 bases from V and 6 bases from J, with 9 bases between. In DNA form, the CDR3 reads TGTGCCAGCAGTTCCCCCCGGGATGGCTACACCTTC. Translated: CASSSPRDGYTF.

The chain joins TRBV28 to TRBJ1-2; D ambiguous. V was trimmed by 2 bases and J by 5 bases, leaving 9 bases between them. CDR1 and CDR2 (germline): MDHEN, SYDVKM. This CDR3 is built from 13 residues. In nucleotides, the CDR3 is TGTGCCAGCAGTTTACCCGGGGTATATGGCTACACCTTC. Amino acids: CASSLPGVYGYTF.

The CDR3, as DNA: TGTGCCAGCGGGAGGGCCGACAATGAGCAGTTCTTC. Translated: CASGRADNEQFF. The rearrangement uses TRBV19 and TRBJ2-1; TRBD2 matches 8 bases. V lost 9 bases, J lost 5 bases, and 3 bases stayed unmatched. This CDR3 region has 12 residues. Germline V gene data show CDR1 as LNHDA and CDR2 as SQIVND (reference sequence).

This clone was observed once. The rearrangement uses TRBV12-5 and TRBJ2-1; 9 bases align to TRBD2. The CDR3 extends over 16 amino acids. CDR1 LGHNT and CDR2 FRNRAP come from the germline V gene. The trim removed 3 bases at V and 3 bases at J, leaving 6 bases unmatched. The CDR3 sequence: CASGFYAGGFYNEQFF. CDR3 nucleotides: TGTGCTAGTGGTTTTTACGCGGGGGGGTTCTACAATGAGCAGTTCTTC.

The CDR3 nucleotides are TGTGCCAGCACCCATGGACAGGGGACTCAGCCCCAGCATTTT. It codes for CASTHGQGTQPQHF. V and J are TRBV5-6 and TRBJ1-5, with 9 nucleotides matching TRBD1. V trimming: 6 bases; J trimming: 6 bases; junction bases outside the gene matches: 7. Germline CDR1 is SGHDT and CDR2 is YYEEEE. The CDR3 runs to 14 residues.